The 18 T cell receptor beta chains below were found in one sample sequenced in a study of blood T cells in healthy people across ages (dated by TCRdb to the mid-2010s). Library generation was performed with 5' RACE. Sequencing used an Illumina HiSeq 2500. A second PCR of about 6 to 11 cycles was run with a J-beta primer mix and a sample-barcoded 5' primer. TCRdb reran the public reads through fastp at Q25 and MiXCR, keeping productive beta chains. Each entry merges the rows of one CDR3 protein and shows their most common DNA and genes. Present in this sample are over a million distinct CDR3 sequences, approximately 40% of which were seen just once. The leading ten clones occupy 7.9% of the sample. Sequenced input: blood. Every receptor here comes from a woman younger than 30 in good health.

This chain uses TRBV5-1 with TRBJ2-1; 9 bases are shared with TRBD2. V gave up 5 bases and J gave up 7 bases; unmatched junction bases: 7. The CDR3 totals 14 residues. The germline gives CDR1 SGHRS, CDR2 YFSETQ. This chain's CDR3 is CASRDSGSTNEQFF. CDR3 nucleotide sequence: TGCGCCAGCAGGGATAGCGGGAGTACGAATGAGCAGTTCTTC.

This clonotype has just a few counts. The chain is built from TRBV9 and TRBJ2-1, with D possibly being TRBD1 (5 bases). Per the germline V gene, CDR1 is SGDLS and CDR2 is YYNGEE. Trimming took off 0 bases at V and 3 bases at J, with 16 bases between the two ends. The CDR3 has 17 residues. The CDR3 coding sequence is TGTGCCAGCAGCGTAGCAGGGCCCCCTTGGGGCTACAATGAGCAGTTCTTC. Translation gives CASSVAGPPWGYNEQFF.

This chain joins TRBV27 and TRBJ2-7; the D gene is possibly TRBD1 (6 bases). V lost 2 bases and J lost 2, with 22 bases in between. CDR3 length equals 18 residues. The germline gives CDR1 MNHEY, CDR2 SMNVEV (reference sequence). In DNA form, the CDR3 reads TGTGCCAGCAGTTTACAGGTGCCAGGGGCCGTTATTACCTACGAGCAGTACTTC. Protein sequence: CASSLQVPGAVITYEQYF.

This clonotype was picked up a small number of times. V and J are TRBV20-1 and TRBJ2-3; D call uncertain. The CDR3 is made up of 15 amino acids. V lost 3 bases, J lost 4 bases, and 17 bases lay in between. Germline V gene data show CDR1 as DFQATT and CDR2 as SNEGSKA (reference sequence). The CDR3 nucleotides are TGCAGTGCTAGGAGACCTTTTGTTGGCGCAGATACGCAGTATTTT. This sequence encodes CSARRPFVGADTQYF.

The chain combines TRBV11-2 with TRBJ2-7, with TRBD2 matching over 8 bases. The DNA end lines up better with TRBJ2-5; the J call may be wrong. CDR3 length equals 18 residues. Germline V gene sequence: CDR1 SGHAT, CDR2 FQNNGV. The CDR3 loop reads CASSLETLGREGRETQYF. The CDR3 DNA is TGTGCCAGCAGCTTAGAGACCTTGGGACGGGAGGGCCGCGAGACCCAGTACTTC.

The chain couples TRBV9 to TRBJ1-1; a weak D match, TRBD1 (5 bases). V dropped 3 bases and J dropped 5 bases, with 14 bases sitting between them. The CDR3 is made up of 14 amino acids. Germline CDR1 is SGDLS and CDR2 is YYNGEE. The CDR3 loop is CASSASGGLTEAFF. DNA for the CDR3: TGTGCCAGCAGCGCAAGCGGGGGTCTGACTGAAGCTTTCTTT.

In this sample, this clonotype turned up once. The J gene is TRBJ2-3, the V gene TRBV9; the D is unclear. Germline CDR1 SGDLS, CDR2 YYNGEE. The CDR3 loop spans 13 amino acids. Trimming took off 1 base at V and 6 bases at J, with 9 bases between the two ends. The CDR3 protein is CASSVLEADTQYF. The DNA of the CDR3 is TGTGCCAGCAGCGTATTAGAAGCGGATACGCAGTATTTT.

The rearrangement joins TRBV4-1 to TRBJ2-5; possibly TRBD2 for D (5 bases). Germline CDR1 is MGHRA and CDR2 is YSYEKL. The CDR3 extends over 16 amino acids. Trimming stripped 4 bases from V and 11 bases from J, with 26 bases between. The CDR3 here is CASSRIISENSYKQYF. The CDR3 nucleotides are TGCGCCAGCAGCCGGATCATTAGCGAAAATTCCTACAAGCAGTACTTC.

This clonotype was found once. V and J are TRBV27 and TRBJ2-7; the match to TRBD2 covers 7 bases. The end of the DNA is better explained by TRBJ2-5, so the J call may be wrong. The germline CDR1 and CDR2 sequences are MNHEY and SMNVEV (reference sequence). This CDR3 is built from 16 residues. For the CDR3, the DNA is TGTGCCAGCAGTTCCCTAGCGGAGGGGAAGGGAGAGACCCAGTACTTC. Protein sequence: CASSSLAEGKGETQYF.

The CDR3 DNA is TGCGCCAGCAGCGTACAGGGTTCTGATGAGCAGTTCTTC. It codes for CASSVQGSDEQFF. The chain has TRBV5-1 and TRBJ2-1, with D maybe TRBD1 (6 bases). The CDR3 extends over 13 amino acids. The V end was cut by 4 bases, the J end by 8 bases, with 13 bases between. Germline CDR1 is SGHRS and CDR2 is YFSETQ.

This clonotype was counted only a few times. The V call is TRBV5-1, the J call TRBJ2-5; D gene uncertain. Germline values: CDR1 SGHRS, CDR2 YFSETQ. CDR3 length equals 14 residues. V was pared by 2 bases and J by 4 bases, with 12 bases between. The DNA of the CDR3 is TGCGCCAGCAGCTTTGGAATAGAAGGAGAGACCCAGTACTTC. Encoded protein: CASSFGIEGETQYF.

This chain links TRBV20-1 with TRBJ1-6, with a weak D call TRBD1 (6 bases). Germline V gene data show CDR1 as DFQATT and CDR2 as SNEGSKA (reference sequence). The CDR3 contains 15 residues. V was cut by 4 bases and J by 4 bases, with 14 bases left in between. The CDR3 DNA follows: TGCAGTGCTACAGCCCAGGGGATTTATAATTCACCCCTCCACTTT. This codes for CSATAQGIYNSPLHF.

The rearrangement links TRBV5-1 to TRBJ2-5; unclear D gene. The CDR3 sequence is 14 residues long. V lost 4 bases to trimming and J lost 0 bases, with 10 bases between them. CDR1 is SGHRS, CDR2 YFSETQ, per germline. CDR3 region: CASSEHSDQETQYF. The CDR3 nucleotides are TGCGCCAGCAGCGAACATTCCGACCAAGAGACCCAGTACTTC. The full variable domain, its missing parts supplied by reference TRBV5-1 and TRBJ2-5, is KAGVTQTPRYLIKTRGQQVTLSCSPISGHRSVSWYQQTPGQGLQFLFEYFSETQRNKGNFPGRFSGRQFSNSRSEMNVSTLELGDSALYLCASSEHSDQETQYFGPGTRLLVL.

V is TRBV20-1 and J is TRBJ2-2, with TRBD2 matching 11 bases. CDR1 and CDR2 (germline): DFQATT, SNEGSKA (reference sequence). V gave up 1 base and J gave up 0 bases; unmatched junction bases: 1. The CDR3 consists of 16 residues. Here the CDR3 DNA reads TGCAGTGCTAGAGGGGGACTAGCGGCGAACACCGGGGAGCTGTTTTTT. Translated: CSARGGLAANTGELFF.

The chain links TRBV20-1 to TRBJ2-4, with D unresolved. The J call may be faulty, since TRBJ2-7 better matches the DNA end. Germline lookup yields CDR1 DFQATT and CDR2 SNEGSKA (reference sequence). The CDR3 runs 11 residues. CDR3 sequence reads: CSAGSPYEQYF. In DNA, the CDR3 is TGCAGTGCCGGTTCCCCCTACGAGCAGTACTTC.

This clonotype was detected a few times. V usage is TRBV28 and J usage is TRBJ2-4; 7 bases are a match to TRBD2. The better agreement between TRBJ2-5 and the DNA end casts doubt on the J call. CDR1 and CDR2 from the germline V gene are MDHEN and SYDVKM. The CDR3 loop spans 13 amino acids. The chain's CDR3 is CASRSPGRETQYF. Here the CDR3 DNA reads TGTGCCAGCAGGTCACCCGGGAGGGAGACCCAGTACTTC.

This clonotype has only a few counts. V usage is TRBV12-3 or TRBV12-4 and J usage is TRBJ2-1; D possibly corresponds to TRBD2 (6 bases). This CDR3 has 17 amino acids. V was cut by 3 bases and J by 5 bases, with 20 bases left in between. CDR3 bases: TGTGCCAGCAGTTTCCTCCTCGCCGGGACTGAAAACAATGAGCAGTTCTTC. Translation: CASSFLLAGTENNEQFF.

This clonotype was observed a handful of times. The chain recombines TRBV20-1 with TRBJ2-1; TRBD2 aligns across 11 bases. This CDR3 spans 17 amino acids. V shed 0 bases and J 2 bases; nucleotides not matched to a gene: 6. Germline assignment: CDR1 DFQATT and CDR2 SNEGSKA (reference sequence). The CDR3 DNA reads as TGCAGTGCTAGAGAGACTAGCGGGAACCCTCCCTACAATGAGCAGTTCTTC. Translating it yields CSARETSGNPPYNEQFF.